The 30 T cell receptor beta chains below come from one sample, sequenced in a study of blood T cell repertoires in COVID-19. Profiled with immunoSEQ multiplex PCR; TCRdb holds only in-frame clones, not every one. The sample has roughly 180,000 clones; about nine tenths are singletons. The sample consisted of PBMCs or T cells enriched from blood (not recorded which). These TCRs come from a woman in her 30s who had recovered from COVID-19.

This sequence joins TRBV27 and TRBJ2-5; the match to TRBD2 covers 9 bases. Trimming at V came to 7 bases and at J to 2 bases, leaving 8 bases not matched to a gene. Per the germline V gene, CDR1 is MNHEY and CDR2 is SMNVEV (reference sequence). This CDR3 has 15 amino acids. The CDR3 coding sequence is TGTGCCAGCACGCTGCGACTAGCGGAACAAGAGACCCAGTACTTC. It codes for CASTLRLAEQETQYF.

Only a few counts were recorded for this clone. This sequence joins TRBV19 and TRBJ2-1, with TRBD1 as a possible D gene (5 bases). The CDR3 extends over 14 amino acids. Germline CDR1 is LNHDA and CDR2 is SQIVND (reference sequence). The V gene lost 1 base and the J gene lost 6 bases, with 10 bases spanning the gap. The CDR3 sequence is CASSIGAGRNEQFF. CDR3 in DNA: TGTGCCAGTAGTATAGGGGCAGGGCGCAATGAGCAGTTCTTC. Looking up the rest from reference TRBV19 and TRBJ2-1 gives the full variable domain: DGGITQSPKYLFRKEGQNVTLSCEQNLNHDAMYWYRQDPGQGLRLIYYSQIVNDFQKGDIAEGYSVSREKKESFPLTVTSAQKNPTAFYLCASSIGAGRNEQFFGPGTRLTVL.

J is TRBJ2-2 and V is TRBV14; TRBD1 matches 9 bases. CDR3 size: 17 residues. Germline CDR1 reads SGHDN; CDR2 reads FVKESK. V lost 4 bases to trimming and J lost 4 bases; unmatched junction nucleotides: 10. The CDR3 coding sequence is TGTGCCAGCAGCCCATACCCAGGACAGGGGCGCACCGGGGAGCTGTTTTTT. This codes for CASSPYPGQGRTGELFF.

This chain uses TRBV19 with TRBJ1-5; D remains ambiguous. V was clipped by 5 bases and J by 0 bases, with 14 bases between them. The CDR3 consists of 16 residues. Germline V gene lookup returns CDR1 LNHDA and CDR2 SQIVND (reference sequence). The CDR3 coding sequence is TGTGCCAGTAGTGAAGCGAGGCGAAATAGCAATCAGCCCCAGCATTTT. This codes for CASSEARRNSNQPQHF.

V gene TRBV7-6 combines with J gene TRBJ1-5; D perhaps matches TRBD1 (5 bases). The CDR3 consists of 15 residues. The V end was cut by 1 base, the J end by 3 bases, with 10 bases between. CDR1 and CDR2 from the germline V gene are SGHVS and FNYEAQ. The CDR3: CASSLDQGINQPQHF. As DNA, the CDR3 is TGTGCCAGCAGCTTAGATCAGGGAATCAATCAGCCCCAGCATTTT.

V and J are TRBV7-9 and TRBJ1-4; D not certain. CDR1 SEHNR and CDR2 FQNEAQ come from the germline V gene (reference sequence). V lost 3 bases to trimming and J lost 6 bases, with 8 bases between them. The CDR3 spans 13 residues. The CDR3 loop is CASSFPEDEKLFF. In DNA, the CDR3 is TGTGCCAGCAGCTTCCCTGAGGATGAAAAACTGTTTTTT. The whole variable domain, filled in from reference TRBV7-9 and TRBJ1-4, reads DTGVSQNPRHKITKRGQNVTFRCDPISEHNRLYWYRQTLGQGPEFLTYFQNEAQLEKSRLLSDRFSAERPKGSFSTLEIQRTEQGDSAMYLCASSFPEDEKLFFGSGTQLSVL.

The gene calls are TRBV19 and TRBJ1-4; tentative D call: TRBD1 (5 bases). CDR3 length equals 13 residues. Germline V CDR1 and CDR2: LNHDA, SQIVND (reference sequence). CDR3 in amino acids: CASWAGKNEKLFF. DNA for the CDR3: TGTGCTTCGTGGGCAGGGAAGAATGAAAAACTGTTTTTT. Combining the CDR3 with reference TRBV19 and TRBJ1-4 gives the whole variable domain DGGITQSPKYLFRKEGQNVTLSCEQNLNHDAMYWYRQDPGQGLRLIYYSQIVNDFQKGDIAEGYSVSREKKESFPLTVTSAQKNPTAFYLCASWAGKNEKLFFGSGTQLSVL.

This rearrangement joins TRBV7-2 to TRBJ2-3; 7 nucleotides agree with TRBD2. The CDR3 length is 16 residues. Germline V lookup: CDR1 SGHTA, CDR2 FQGNSA. V lost 5 bases to trimming and J lost 5 bases; unmatched junction nucleotides: 13. In nucleotides, the CDR3 is TGTGCCAGCAGCCCCTTGGGGGGAGGGCCGGAAGATACGCAGTATTTT. This translates into CASSPLGGGPEDTQYF.

The DNA for the CDR3 is TGTGCCTGGAGGCCCTGGGACAGGGGGGATAATTCACCCCTCCACTTT. Translated: CAWRPWDRGDNSPLHF. The chain has TRBV30 and TRBJ1-6; 11 nucleotides align to TRBD1. The CDR3 sequence is 16 residues long. V gave up 3 bases and J gave up 5 bases; unmatched junction bases: 6. CDR1 is GTSNPN, CDR2 SVGIG, per germline (reference sequence).

CDR3 coding DNA: TGTGCCAGCAGTGTCGCTCTGGGCTGTACCTACGAGCAGTACTTC. This codes for CASSVALGCTYEQYF. The chain employs TRBV6-4 and TRBJ2-7; D unresolved. The CDR3 loop spans 15 amino acids. Germline values: CDR1 MRHNA, CDR2 SNTAGT. Trimming cost V 4 bases and J 2 bases, with 15 bases left between them.

This rearrangement joins TRBV6-5 to TRBJ2-7, with 7 bases matching TRBD2. V shed 5 bases and J 4 bases; nucleotides not matched to a gene: 11. Germline loops: CDR1 MNHEY, CDR2 SVGAGI. The CDR3 is 15 residues long. The CDR3 DNA sequence: TGTGCCAGCAGTCCCCGTGGGGGGGATCCTTACGAGCAGTACTTC. Translating it yields CASSPRGGDPYEQYF.

This sequence joins TRBV19 and TRBJ2-7; D is possibly TRBD2 (6 bases). CDR1 and CDR2 from the germline V gene are LNHDA and SQIVND (reference sequence). Deletions cut 11 bases from V and 3 bases from J, with 11 bases between. The CDR3 contains 11 residues. CDR3 loop: CAVKGGYEQYF. As DNA, the CDR3 is TGTGCCGTCAAGGGAGGCTACGAGCAGTACTTC.

This sequence joins TRBV30 and TRBJ1-4, with D possibly TRBD1 on 6 matching bases. The CDR3 runs to 13 residues. Trimming left V 8 bases short and J 4 bases short, with 14 bases between. The germline V gene has CDR1 GTSNPN and CDR2 SVGIG (reference sequence). CDR3 nucleotide sequence: TGTGCCGGGGAGACAGGAGTTAATGAAAAACTGTTTTTT. As protein: CAGETGVNEKLFF.

This clone was observed once. The chain is built from TRBV5-1 and TRBJ2-4, with a weak D call TRBD1 (6 bases). Trimming removed 5 bases from V and 1 base from J, with 16 bases in between. Per germline, CDR1 SGHRS and CDR2 YFSETQ. CDR3 size: 16 residues. The CDR3 protein is CASRGVGALAKNIQYF. CDR3 in DNA: TGCGCCAGCAGGGGAGTGGGGGCTCTCGCCAAAAACATTCAGTACTTC.

The CDR3 sequence: CASSPPGLVTNKQYF. The CDR3 DNA reads as TGTGCCAGTAGCCCACCGGGACTAGTTACCAACAAGCAGTACTTC. V usage is TRBV19 and J usage is TRBJ2-7; 8 bases line up with TRBD2. The J segment lost 8 bases and the V segment lost 6 bases, leaving 15 bases of the junction unmatched. Per germline, CDR1 LNHDA and CDR2 SQIVND (reference sequence). This CDR3 has 15 amino acids.

This chain joins TRBV5-1 and TRBJ2-3; 10 bases line up with TRBD1. The CDR3 is 17 amino acids. Per germline, CDR1 SGHRS and CDR2 YFSETQ. J gave up 0 bases and V 0 bases, and 4 bases lay outside the gene matches. The CDR3 loop is CASSLADRGLSTDTQYF. CDR3 nucleotides: TGCGCCAGCAGCTTGGCTGACAGGGGGCTAAGCACAGATACGCAGTATTTT.

The genes are TRBV9 and TRBJ1-2; D is unclear. This CDR3 region has 13 residues. The V end lost 1 base, the J end lost 4 bases, and 8 bases lay between the germline ends. Germline V CDR1 and CDR2: SGDLS, YYNGEE. The CDR3 loop is CASSVSGGYGYTF. The DNA of the CDR3 is TGTGCCAGCAGCGTATCAGGAGGCTATGGCTACACCTTC.

This chain uses TRBV29-1 with TRBJ2-6; D may be TRBD1 (5 bases). Germline CDR1 reads SQVTM; CDR2 reads ANQGSEA. V was clipped by 2 bases and J by 3 bases, with 11 bases between them. The CDR3 is 15 residues long. In nucleotides, the CDR3 is TGCAGCGTTGAACCCCAGGGAATTGGGGCCAACGTCCTGACTTTC. It yields the protein CSVEPQGIGANVLTF.

The J gene is TRBJ1-2, the V gene TRBV11-1, with D possibly being TRBD1 (6 bases). Looked up from germline, CDR1 is SGHAT and CDR2 is FQDESV (reference sequence). CDR3 length: 18 residues. V was trimmed by 0 bases and J by 3 bases, leaving 20 bases between them. The CDR3 spells CASSLARMPGQYDYGYTF. For the CDR3, the DNA is TGTGCCAGCAGCTTAGCCCGAATGCCGGGACAATATGACTATGGCTACACCTTC.

This clone was recorded only once. The chain is built from TRBV5-6 and TRBJ2-7; the match to TRBD1 covers 11 bases. V gave up 4 bases and J gave up 10 bases; unmatched junction bases: 7. The germline V gene has CDR1 SGHDT and CDR2 YYEEEE. This CDR3 region has 13 residues. CDR3 in DNA: TGTGCCAGCAGCGAAATCGGGACAGGGGGACAGTACTTC. This translates into CASSEIGTGGQYF.

CDR3 in amino acids: CASSLEGGKQFF. CDR3 nucleotides: TGTGCCAGCAGCTTAGAGGGCGGGAAGCAGTTCTTC. V gene TRBV7-6 combines with J gene TRBJ2-1; maybe TRBD2 (6 bases). In germline, CDR1 is SGHVS, CDR2 FNYEAQ. The CDR3 has 12 residues. V was trimmed by 1 base and J by 11 bases, leaving 9 bases between them.

The chain links TRBV6-6 to TRBJ2-3; 9 positions agree with TRBD2. The CDR3 is 21 residues long. J was trimmed by 2 bases and V by 5 bases; bases with no gene match: 23. In germline, CDR1 is MNHNY, CDR2 SVGAGI (reference sequence). The CDR3 protein is CASSPLPWASGKPRFTDTQYF. As DNA, the CDR3 is TGTGCCAGCAGTCCCCTTCCTTGGGCTAGCGGGAAACCTCGCTTCACAGATACGCAGTATTTT.

The table lists this clone with a count of one. The chain is built from TRBV29-1 and TRBJ2-3, with 7 bases that match TRBD2. The germline gives CDR1 SQVTM, CDR2 ANQGSEA. J gave up 2 bases and V 1 base, and 6 bases lay outside the gene matches. This CDR3 contains 15 residues. The CDR3 DNA reads as TGCAGCGTTGAAGGGATAGCGGGCAACACAGATACGCAGTATTTT. Translation gives CSVEGIAGNTDTQYF.

The V call is TRBV4-3, the J call TRBJ2-1; TRBD2 matches 14 bases. Germline lookup yields CDR1 LGHNA and CDR2 YSLEER. The CDR3 is 18 residues long. With 2 bases clipped from V and 3 bases from J, the junction kept 6 bases outside the gene matches. The CDR3 DNA is TGCGCCAGCAGCCAAAGGCGAGGGACTAGCGGGAGCTACAATGAGCAGTTCTTC. It codes for CASSQRRGTSGSYNEQFF.

J is TRBJ1-2 and V is TRBV3-1 (or the pseudogene TRBV3-2), with D tentatively TRBD1 (5 bases). This CDR3 contains 14 residues. With 4 bases removed from V and 4 bases from J, the gap between germline ends came to 13 bases. Per the germline V gene, CDR1 is LGHDT and CDR2 is YNNKEL (reference sequence). The CDR3: CASSRGQGLYGYTF. CDR3 nucleotides: TGTGCCAGCAGCCGGGGCCAGGGTCTCTATGGCTACACCTTC.

Written as DNA, the CDR3 is TGCGCCAGCAGACAGGGGAGTGGCTACACCTTC. This encodes CASRQGSGYTF. The chain joins TRBV23-1 to TRBJ1-2, with 7 nucleotides matching TRBD1. TRBV23-1 is placed among ORFs of uncertain function. CDR3 size: 11 residues. Losses at the gene ends were 6 bases for V and 7 bases for J; bases not matched to a gene: 2.

The chain combines TRBV7-2 with TRBJ2-1, with 8 bases fitting TRBD1. The ends lost 5 bases at V and 7 bases at J; junction bases unmatched: 7. This CDR3 has 14 amino acids. The germline V gene encodes CDR1 SGHTA and CDR2 FQGNSA. The CDR3 sequence: CASSPGRDRNEQFF. The DNA for the CDR3 is TGTGCCAGCAGCCCAGGGCGGGACAGGAATGAGCAGTTCTTC. Supplemented by reference TRBV7-2 and TRBJ2-1, the full variable domain reads GAGVSQSPSNKVTEKGKDVELRCDPISGHTALYWYRQSLGQGLEFLIYFQGNSAPDKSGLPSDRFSAERTGGSVSTLTIQRTQQEDSAVYLCASSPGRDRNEQFFGPGTRLTVL.

This chain connects TRBV4-1 to TRBJ1-6; a weak D match, TRBD1 (5 bases). V lost 0 bases and J 9 bases, leaving 24 bases between the germline ends. Germline CDR1 is MGHRA and CDR2 is YSYEKL. There are 19 residues in the CDR3. This CDR3 is CASSQDTHPRGIQGSPLHF. The CDR3 DNA follows: TGCGCCAGCAGCCAAGATACCCACCCCCGGGGGATTCAGGGTTCACCCCTCCACTTT.

The V call is TRBV30, the J call TRBJ2-7; D is undetermined. This CDR3 has 14 residues. The V gene's germline CDR1 is GTSNPN and CDR2 SVGIG (reference sequence). The germline V and J ends were trimmed by 0 bases and 0 bases, with 9 bases remaining between them. This CDR3 is CAWSVWADSYEQYF. The CDR3 bases are TGTGCCTGGAGTGTTTGGGCAGACTCCTACGAGCAGTACTTC.

V is TRBV30 and J is TRBJ1-6, with TRBD1 identical over 9 bases. This CDR3 has 11 residues. CDR1 is GTSNPN and CDR2 is SVGIG in the germline V gene (reference sequence). J lost 7 bases, V lost 8 bases, and 0 bases had no gene match. The CDR3 nucleotides read TGTGCCGGACAGGGGAATTCACCCCTCCACTTT. It encodes CAGQGNSPLHF. Full variable domain (remainder filled in from reference TRBV30 and TRBJ1-6): SQTIHQWPATLVQPVGSPLSLECTVEGTSNPNLYWYRQAAGRGLQLLFYSVGIGQISSEVPQNLSASRPQDRQFILSSKKLLLSDSGFYLCAGQGNSPLHFGNGTRLTVT.